This is a list of T cell receptor beta chains from one sample in a study of blood T cell repertoires in COVID-19. The repertoire was sequenced with immunoSEQ multiplex PCR; TCRdb's copy has only in-frame clones and lacks some. The sample records over 55,000 clones, 82% being singletons. Sequencing input: peripheral blood. The source is a woman older than 75 with acute or convalescent COVID-19. Each CDR3 is given with its conserved first and last residue. The order of the fields is V gene, clone size, D gene, J gene, CDR3 DNA, CDR3 protein. A D gene is named only where the DNA matches it firmly. Rows may omit the clone size; those that give it use once, few, many or a size class.

TRBV24-1	-	TRBD1	TRBJ1-5	TGTGCCACCAACGGACAGGGCAATCAGCCCCAGCATTTT	CATNGQGNQPQHF
TRBV5-1	few	-	TRBJ1-2	TGCGCCAGCAGCTTGGGGGGAGGAGGCTACACCTTC	CASSLGGGGYTF
TRBV10-2	few	-	TRBJ2-1	TGCGCCAGCAGTGAGAGAGCCGGCAGGGGCCTCAATGAGCAGTTCTTC	CASSERAGRGLNEQFF
TRBV5-4	-	TRBD2	TRBJ2-3	TGTGCCAGCAGCTCACTAGCGGGAGGGGGGCTCGGCACAGATACGCAGTATTTT	CASSSLAGGGLGTDTQYF
TRBV19	-	TRBD2	TRBJ2-1	TGTGCCAGTAGAAAGAATCCGGGACTAGCGGGAGGGAGCTCCTACAATGAGCAGTTCTTC	CASRKNPGLAGGSSYNEQFF
TRBV6-6	-	-	TRBJ1-4	TGTGCCAGCAGTTACTGGCGGGGAACTAATGAAAAACTGTTTTTT	CASSYWRGTNEKLFF
TRBV10-3	-	TRBD2	TRBJ2-1	TGTGCCATCAGTGAGACCATTAGCGGGAGTAGTGACAATGAGCAGTTCTTC	CAISETISGSSDNEQFF
TRBV18	-	-	TRBJ2-5	TGTGCCAGCTCACCCAAAGAGACCCAGTACTTC	CASSPKETQYF
TRBV19	few	-	TRBJ1-1	TGTGCCAGTAACCGGGGGAGGAACACTGAAGCTTTCTTT	CASNRGRNTEAFF
TRBV5-1	-	TRBD1	TRBJ2-7	TGCGCCAGCAGCCAACCGGGACAGGGGAACTACGAGCAGTACTTC	CASSQPGQGNYEQYF
TRBV28	once	-	TRBJ2-1	TGTGCCAGCAGTAAATCCACTAGCAGTGAGCAGTTCTTC	CASSKSTSSEQFF
TRBV7-6	-	TRBD1	TRBJ2-1	TGTGCCAGCAGAGATTGGGACAGGGGTATGGTAAATGAGCAGTTCTTC	CASRDWDRGMVNEQFF
TRBV10-1	-	-	TRBJ1-3	TGCGCCAGCAGTGAGTCGAGGGAGATTGGAAACACCATATATTTT	CASSESREIGNTIYF
TRBV6-5	-	-	TRBJ2-1	TGTGCCAGCAGTTACTCCCATAGCGAGAATGAGCAGTTCTTC	CASSYSHSENEQFF